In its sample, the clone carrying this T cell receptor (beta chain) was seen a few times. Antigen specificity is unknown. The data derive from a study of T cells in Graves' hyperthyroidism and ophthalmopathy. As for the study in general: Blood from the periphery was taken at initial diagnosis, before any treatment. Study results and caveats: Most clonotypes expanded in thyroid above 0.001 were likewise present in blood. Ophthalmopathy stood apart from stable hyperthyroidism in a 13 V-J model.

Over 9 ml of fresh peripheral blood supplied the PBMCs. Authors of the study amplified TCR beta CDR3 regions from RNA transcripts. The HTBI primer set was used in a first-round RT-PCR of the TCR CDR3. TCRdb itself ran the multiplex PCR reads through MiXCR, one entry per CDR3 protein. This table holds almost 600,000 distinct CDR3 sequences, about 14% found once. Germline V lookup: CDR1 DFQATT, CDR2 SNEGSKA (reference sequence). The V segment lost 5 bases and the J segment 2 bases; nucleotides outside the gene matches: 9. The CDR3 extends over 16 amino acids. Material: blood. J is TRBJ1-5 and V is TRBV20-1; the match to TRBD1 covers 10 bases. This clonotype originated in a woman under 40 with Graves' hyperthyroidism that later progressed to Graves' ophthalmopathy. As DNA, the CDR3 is TGCAGTGCTGCGACAGGGGGCTTGACAGGCAATCAGCCCCAGCATTTT. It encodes CSAATGGLTGNQPQHF.